These 17 T cell receptor beta chains originate from one sample sequenced in a study of cytomegalovirus exposure and HLA in healthy donors. Primers for the PCR totalled 60 Vbeta and 13 Jbeta. The method was immunoSEQ multiplex PCR; TCRdb's version includes in-frame clones alone and lacks a portion of them. This sample has roughly 200,000 clones, with approximately 82% found just once. Specimen: PBMCs. The receptors here all came from a woman between 18 and 30 years old in good health and CMV-seronegative.

CDR3 sequence reads: CASSSTGLASEQYF. The CDR3 DNA is TGTGCCAGCAGTTCAACGGGACTAGCTTCCGAGCAGTACTTC. V gene TRBV27 combines with J gene TRBJ2-7; 9 positions agree with TRBD2. Germline V gene lookup returns CDR1 MNHEY and CDR2 SMNVEV (reference sequence). CDR3 length: 14 residues. Unmatched junction bases numbered 7, after V lost 4 bases and J lost 6 bases.

The gene calls are TRBV6-1 and TRBJ1-2; D not resolved. The V and J ends lost 1 base and 5 bases respectively, with 11 bases between them. This CDR3 has 14 residues. Germline CDR1 MNHNS, CDR2 SASEGT. The CDR3 sequence is CASSEESRGYGYTF. Here the CDR3 DNA reads TGTGCCAGCAGTGAAGAGTCCCGCGGTTATGGCTACACCTTC.

In this sample, this clone turned up once. V and J are TRBV28 and TRBJ2-7; 11 bases fit TRBD1. Germline values: CDR1 MDHEN, CDR2 SYDVKM. Unmatched junction bases numbered 11, after V lost 5 bases and J lost 2 bases. The length of the CDR3 is 17 residues. The CDR3 DNA sequence: TGTGCCAGCAGTCCCTCGGGACAGGGGGGAGTCACCTACGAGCAGTACTTC. Translated, it gives CASSPSGQGGVTYEQYF. The full variable domain, rest sourced from reference TRBV28 and TRBJ2-7, is DVKVTQSSRYLVKRTGEKVFLECVQDMDHENMFWYRQDPGLGLRLIYFSYDVKMKEKGDIPEGYSVSREKKERFSLILESASTNQTSMYLCASSPSGQGGVTYEQYFGPGTRLTVT.

This chain connects TRBV7-9 to TRBJ2-7; the match to TRBD2 covers 9 bases. The CDR3 sequence is 15 residues long. Germline V gives CDR1 SEHNR, CDR2 FQNEAQ (reference sequence). The CDR3 is CSMQKAGGSGYEQYF. CDR3 DNA sequence: TGTTCCATGCAAAAAGCGGGAGGATCCGGTTACGAGCAGTACTTC. Based on the CDR3 plus reference TRBV7-9 and TRBJ2-7, the full variable domain is DTGVSQNPRHKITKRGQNVTFRCDPISEHNRLYWYRQTLGQGPEFLTYFQNEAQLEKSRLLSDRFSAERPKGSFSTLEIQRTEQGDSAMYLCSMQKAGGSGYEQYFGPGTRLTVT.

This clone was found once. V usage is TRBV9 and J usage is TRBJ2-5; the match to TRBD2 covers 9 bases. V was pared by 7 bases and J by 7 bases, with 14 bases of the junction left unmatched. This CDR3 is built from 15 residues. In germline, CDR1 is SGDLS, CDR2 YYNGEE. CDR3 sequence reads: CASGSGRTPQGTQYF. CDR3 bases: TGTGCCAGCGGGAGCGGGAGGACCCCCCAGGGGACCCAGTACTTC.

The chain links TRBV7-8 to TRBJ2-2; TRBD2 aligns across 14 bases. Germline loops: CDR1 SGHVS, CDR2 FQNEAQ. V was pared by 4 bases and J by 0 bases, with 1 base of the junction left unmatched. The CDR3 length is 17 residues. In nucleotides, the CDR3 is TGTGCCAGCAGCTCGGGACTAGCGGGAGCGAACACCGGGGAGCTGTTTTTT. Translating it yields CASSSGLAGANTGELFF.

This clone has more than one count but fewer than ten. The rearrangement links TRBV5-1 to TRBJ2-1, with a tentative D call TRBD1 (5 bases). Per germline, CDR1 SGHRS and CDR2 YFSETQ. The CDR3 totals 14 residues. V was clipped by 0 bases and J by 4 bases, with 8 bases between them. Here the CDR3 DNA reads TGCGCCAGCAGCTTGGAACAGGAATACAATGAGCAGTTCTTC. Its protein product is CASSLEQEYNEQFF.

The chain has TRBV19 and TRBJ1-5; weak D call: TRBD1 (5 bases). Germline assignment: CDR1 LNHDA and CDR2 SQIVND (reference sequence). The V end lost 10 bases, the J end lost 6 bases, and 13 bases lay between the germline ends. This CDR3 has 12 amino acids. CDR3 region: CATRGGVQPQHF. For the CDR3, the DNA is TGTGCCACCCGGGGGGGGGTTCAGCCCCAGCATTTT.

The rearrangement uses TRBV29-1 and TRBJ2-7; D is unclear. Germline CDR1 reads SQVTM; CDR2 reads ANQGSEA. V shed 4 bases and J shed 0 bases, with 7 bases lying between them. This CDR3 comprises 12 residues. The CDR3 protein is CSVVTVSYEQYV. The CDR3 nucleotides are TGCAGCGTTGTTACAGTCTCCTACGAGCAGTACGTC.

The chain recombines TRBV19 with TRBJ1-2; D might be TRBD1 (6 bases). The germline CDR1 and CDR2 sequences are LNHDA and SQIVND (reference sequence). The CDR3 is 14 residues long. V lost 9 bases and J 2 bases, leaving 16 bases between the germline ends. The CDR3 DNA sequence: TGTGCCAGCCTAAACACAGGGTTAAACTATGGCTACACCTTC. Its protein is CASLNTGLNYGYTF.

The chain employs TRBV13 and TRBJ2-5, with 12 bases fitting TRBD1. The V gene's germline CDR1 is PRHDT and CDR2 FYEKMQ (reference sequence). With V trimmed by 4 bases and J by 3 bases, 3 bases remained unmatched. The CDR3 contains 15 residues. CDR3: CASSWDRGPKETQYF. CDR3 coding DNA: TGTGCCAGCAGCTGGGACAGGGGGCCCAAAGAGACCCAGTACTTC.

This clone was detected a few times. The J gene is TRBJ2-6, the V gene TRBV19, with 14 positions matching TRBD2. Germline CDR1 is LNHDA and CDR2 is SQIVND (reference sequence). The CDR3 length is 18 residues. The V and J ends lost 5 bases and 2 bases, in that order; junction bases with no gene match: 5. The CDR3 DNA sequence: TGTGCCAGTAGTGGAGGGGGACTAGCGGGAGCTGGGGCCAACGTCCTGACTTTC. It specifies CASSGGGLAGAGANVLTF.

The genes are TRBV28 and TRBJ2-7, with D unclear. With 6 bases removed from V and 0 bases from J, the gap between germline ends came to 18 bases. Per germline, CDR1 MDHEN and CDR2 SYDVKM. The CDR3 spans 16 residues. This chain's CDR3 is CASSIDKDLDSYEQYF. CDR3 in DNA: TGTGCCAGCAGCATCGACAAAGATCTTGACTCCTACGAGCAGTACTTC.

The chain links TRBV5-1 to TRBJ1-2; 9 nucleotides align to TRBD1. The CDR3 length is 14 residues. In germline, CDR1 is SGHRS, CDR2 YFSETQ. V dropped 0 bases and J dropped 8; count of bases not matched to a gene: 5. DNA for the CDR3: TGCGCCAGCAGCTTGGGGGACAGGGCCTCGGGCTACACCTTC. Amino acids: CASSLGDRASGYTF.

A note on this clone: The junction and the germline gene differ at one end; a read error may be behind it. Within the sample, other DNA sequences also encode this same CDR3. The chain employs TRBV5-1 and TRBJ2-2; D might be TRBD2 (6 bases). This CDR3 region has 17 residues. Germline CDR1 reads SGHRS; CDR2 reads YFSETQ. Here the CDR3 DNA reads TGTGCCAGCACCGTTGGCGGGGCTAAGGGATTGGCCGGGGAGCTGTTTTTT. The encoded protein is CASTVGGAKGLAGELFF.

V usage is TRBV18 and J usage is TRBJ1-2; 8 nucleotides line up with TRBD1. This CDR3 region has 14 residues. V gave up 3 bases and J gave up 3 bases; unmatched junction bases: 3. The V gene's germline CDR1 is KGHSH and CDR2 LQKENI. In DNA, the CDR3 is TGTGCCAGCTCACCGCCGGACAGGGACTATGGCTACACCTTC. It encodes CASSPPDRDYGYTF.

This rearrangement joins TRBV2 to TRBJ2-5, with unresolved D. V was pared by 6 bases and J by 2 bases, with 16 bases between. The CDR3 has 15 residues. Germline V gene lookup returns CDR1 SNHLY and CDR2 FYNNEI. CDR3 in DNA: TGTGCCAGCAGGGCCGGCCAGGCCCAACAAGAGACCCAGTACTTC. Amino acids: CASRAGQAQQETQYF.